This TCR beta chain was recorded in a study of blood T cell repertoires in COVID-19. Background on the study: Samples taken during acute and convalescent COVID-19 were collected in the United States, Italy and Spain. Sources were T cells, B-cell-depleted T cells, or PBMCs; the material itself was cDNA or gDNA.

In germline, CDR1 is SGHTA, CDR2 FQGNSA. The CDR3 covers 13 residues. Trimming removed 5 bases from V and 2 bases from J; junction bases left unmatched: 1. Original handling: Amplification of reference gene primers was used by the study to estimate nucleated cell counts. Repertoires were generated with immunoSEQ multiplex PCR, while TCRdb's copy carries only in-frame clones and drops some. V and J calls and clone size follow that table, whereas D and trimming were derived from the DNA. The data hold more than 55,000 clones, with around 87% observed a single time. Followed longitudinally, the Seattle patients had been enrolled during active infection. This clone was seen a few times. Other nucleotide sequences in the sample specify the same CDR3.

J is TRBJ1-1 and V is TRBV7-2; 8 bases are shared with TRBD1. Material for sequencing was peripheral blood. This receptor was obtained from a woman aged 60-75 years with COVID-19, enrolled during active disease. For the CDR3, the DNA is TGTGCCAGCAGCGGACAGGGCAACACTGAAGCTTTCTTT. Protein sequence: CASSGQGNTEAFF.